Listed below are T cell receptor beta chains from one sample, sequenced in a study of blood T cells in healthy people across ages. TCRdb passed the 5' RACE reads through MiXCR, listing each CDR3 protein once. The repertoire includes approximately 690,000 distinct CDR3 sequences, 40% to 45% of them detected once, and 25% to 35% sits in the top ten. What was sequenced was blood. The receptors were gathered from an elderly man in good health. CDR3s include the opening cysteine and the closing phenylalanine or tryptophan. D genes are given only for firm matches. Expanded clones get a size class; other rows say once, few or many, or leave the size out.

clone_size d_call j_call v_call cdr3_nt cdr3_aa
few - TRBJ2-3 TRBV6-2/TRBV6-3 TGTGCCAGCAGCCGACCCACAGGGAACAGCAAGGATACGCAGTATTTT CASSRPTGNSKDTQYF
- - TRBJ1-5 TRBV7-9 TGTGCCAGCAGCTTAGGGGGGACCCTTCAGGATCAGTCCCAGCATTTT CASSLGGTLQDQSQHF
- TRBD2 TRBJ2-1 TRBV12-3/TRBV12-4 TGTGCCAGCAGCTTGACTAGCGGGAGACCCAATGAGCAGTTCTTC CASSLTSGRPNEQFF
- TRBD1 TRBJ1-4 TRBV28 TGTGCCAGCAGTCAGTCCGGGACAGGACTAGAAAAACTGTTTTTT CASSQSGTGLEKLFF
- - TRBJ1-4 TRBV4-1 TGCGCCAGCAGCCTGCGGGACATACGGGATGAAAAACTGTTTTTT CASSLRDIRDEKLFF
- - TRBJ2-5 TRBV5-8 TGTGCCGGCAGCTTAGGCGTCCCGGCCGAGGGGACCCAGTACTTC CAGSLGVPAEGTQYF
once TRBD2 TRBJ2-3 TRBV10-1 TGCGCCAGCAGTGAGCTGGGACTACCTTCCACAGATACGCAGTATTTT CASSELGLPSTDTQYF
- TRBD1 TRBJ1-2 TRBV29-1 TGCAGCGTTTGGAGACAGGGGTCGGGGGGCGGTTATGGCTACACCTTC CSVWRQGSGGGYGYTF
few - TRBJ2-5 TRBV14 TGTGCCAGCAACCAAAGCAGGCAAGAGACCCAGTACTTC CASNQSRQETQYF
- - TRBJ2-1 TRBV7-7 TGTGCCAGCTCACGGGCCGAGGGGAATGAGCAGTTCTTC CASSRAEGNEQFF
- - TRBJ2-7 TRBV7-9 TGTGCCAGCAGCCGGGGGACCGCCGGCGAGCAGTACTTC CASSRGTAGEQYF
many TRBD2 TRBJ2-3 TRBV20-1 TGCAGTGCTAGGGGACTAGCGGGGGGTCACACAGATACGCAGTATTTT CSARGLAGGHTDTQYF
few - TRBJ1-2 TRBV4-3 TGCGCCAGCAGCCCCCTAAGGGACGGCCAAACAGATGGCTACACCTTC CASSPLRDGQTDGYTF
- - TRBJ1-5 TRBV28 TGTGCCAGCAGTTTAATTAAACATCAGCCCCAGCATTTT CASSLIKHQPQHF
few TRBD1 TRBJ1-6 TRBV7-2 TGTGCCAGCAGCTTAGCCCCCAGGGGGGGTGCTTCACCCCTCCACTTT CASSLAPRGGASPLHF
- TRBD1 TRBJ2-5 TRBV27 TGTGCCAGCAGTGCCAACAGGGGAGAGACCCAGTACTTC CASSANRGETQYF
- TRBD2 TRBJ2-2 TRBV7-6 TGTGCCAGCAGCGTAGAACTAGCGCCTATCACCGGGGAGCTGTTTTTT CASSVELAPITGELFF
- - TRBJ1-5 TRBV28 TGTGCCAGCAGTTTCGTAACGAGGTTTGAGAATCAGCCCCAGCATTTT CASSFVTRFENQPQHF
- - TRBJ1-2 TRBV7-8 TGTGCCAGCAGCTATCGACAGGCAAACTATGGCTACACCTTC CASSYRQANYGYTF
- - TRBJ2-7 TRBV7-9 TGTGCCAGCAGCTTAGCCACCATTCGCGGGTCCCCCTACGAGCAGTACTTC CASSLATIRGSPYEQYF
- - TRBJ2-1 TRBV18 TGTGCCAGCTCACCACCAAACCAGCGCGATGAGCAGTTCTTC CASSPPNQRDEQFF
many - TRBJ2-7 TRBV12-3/TRBV12-4 TGTGCCAGCAGCTTATCCAGCTCCTACGAGCAGTACTTC CASSLSSSYEQYF
- TRBD2 TRBJ2-7 TRBV4-3 TGCGCCAGCAGCCAAGATTTTCCAGCGGGGGGGCTCTACGAGCAGTACTTC CASSQDFPAGGLYEQYF
- - TRBJ2-3 TRBV21-1 TGTGCCAGCAGCATAGGACTAGCAGCAGATACGCAGTATTTT CASSIGLAADTQYF
- - TRBJ1-4 TRBV29-1 TGCAGCGTCAGTGGGAGGGTTGGGGAAAAACTGTTTTTT CSVSGRVGEKLFF
- - TRBJ1-1 TRBV12-3/TRBV12-4 TGTGCCAGCAGTATAGACAGGTTGAACACTGAAGCTTTCTTT CASSIDRLNTEAFF
- TRBD2 TRBJ2-2 TRBV27 TGTGCCAGCAGTTTGGGACTAGCGGGGGGGCCGGGCACCGGGGAGCTGTTTTTT CASSLGLAGGPGTGELFF
- TRBD1 TRBJ2-1 TRBV5-1 TGCGCCAGCAGCCCTGTTGTCGGACAGGGGATGTATGAGCAGTTCTTC CASSPVVGQGMYEQFF
- - TRBJ1-2 TRBV7-2 TGTGCCAGCAGCTTAGATGCAGGCTTGAACTATGGCTACACCTTC CASSLDAGLNYGYTF
many TRBD1 TRBJ1-6 TRBV6-6 TGTGCCAGCAGACCCACCGACAGGGGAAATTCACCCCTCCACTTT CASRPTDRGNSPLHF
- TRBD1 TRBJ2-7 TRBV13 TGTGCCAGCAGCTTAGTTGTCGGACAGGGAGGTTACTACGAGCAGTACTTC CASSLVVGQGGYYEQYF
- TRBD1 TRBJ2-7 TRBV20-1 TGCAGTGCTAGAGGCGGACAGGGTACAGGGCTAGCCCCCGAGCAGTACTTC CSARGGQGTGLAPEQYF
- - TRBJ1-5 TRBV20-1 TGCAGTGCCAATTCACGGGGGGGTCAGCCCCAGCATTTT CSANSRGGQPQHF
- - TRBJ1-2 TRBV19 TGTGCCAGTACCTGGGACGTTCGTTTCGGCTACACCTTC CASTWDVRFGYTF
- - TRBJ1-6 TRBV12-3/TRBV12-4 TGTGCCAGCAGTCCCCCGACTCAGGGATCACCCCTCCACTTT CASSPPTQGSPLHF
- - TRBJ1-2 TRBV7-2 TGTGCCAGCAGCCCCCCCGTTGCAAGAAACTATGGCTACACCTTC CASSPPVARNYGYTF
many TRBD2 TRBJ2-3 TRBV7-2 TGTGCCAGCAGCTTGGCCATAGCGGGAGGTGCAGATACGCAGTATTTT CASSLAIAGGADTQYF
few TRBD1 TRBJ2-7 TRBV7-9 TGTGCCAGCAGCAAAGGGGGCGGCAGGAACGAGCAGTACTTC CASSKGGGRNEQYF
- - TRBJ2-1 TRBV20-1 TGCAGTGTTAACGATCGCGGGCAGTTCTTC CSVNDRGQFF
- - TRBJ2-5 TRBV7-9 TGTGCCAGCAGCCGAACACAAAAGACAGAGACCCAGTACTTC CASSRTQKTETQYF
- TRBD1 TRBJ2-1 TRBV7-2 TGTGCCAGCAGCCCCCGGGACAGGGGGTTCAATGAGCAGTTCTTC CASSPRDRGFNEQFF
- TRBD1 TRBJ2-5 TRBV24-1 TGTGCCACCAGTGATTCAGGTCACAGGGGAGAGACCCAGTACTTC CATSDSGHRGETQYF
- - TRBJ2-7 TRBV7-3 TGTGCCAGCAGCCCCCAAGGCGGGTACAATGAGCAGTACTTC CASSPQGGYNEQYF
- - TRBJ2-7 TRBV20-1 TGCAGTGCCAAACCGGGACAAACCAACGAGCAGTACTTC CSAKPGQTNEQYF
- TRBD1 TRBJ2-3 TRBV7-2 TGTGCCAGCAGCCGGACAGGGGCGACGACAAGGGCAGATACGCAGTATTTT CASSRTGATTRADTQYF
- TRBD2 TRBJ2-3 TRBV29-1 TGCAGCGTTGAATTAGGGCGGGGGGGAGATACGCAGTATTTT CSVELGRGGDTQYF
- TRBD2 TRBJ2-1 TRBV2 TGTGCCAGCAGTGAAGCGTACGCGGGAGGGCCTTTAAATGAGCAGTTCTTC CASSEAYAGGPLNEQFF
- - TRBJ2-4 TRBV11-2 TGTGCCAGCAGCTTAGAACGCACGACCAAAAACATTCAGTACTTC CASSLERTTKNIQYF
many - TRBJ2-1 TRBV29-1 TGCAGCGTTGAAGAACGCGGGGTCAAGTTCTTC CSVEERGVKFF
once - TRBJ1-5 TRBV20-1 TGCAGTGCTAATATGGGATGGGGTCAGCCCCAGCATTTT CSANMGWGQPQHF
few - TRBJ2-1 TRBV9 TGTGCCAGCACCCCATTTGATCGCGGCCACAATGAGCAGTTCTTC CASTPFDRGHNEQFF